Each of the 9 T cell receptor beta chains below was sequenced from the same sample in a study of cytomegalovirus exposure and HLA in healthy donors. Amplification used 60 Vbeta primers and 13 Jbeta primers. Only in-frame clones appear in the TCRdb table, and some are missing; sequencing was by immunoSEQ multiplex PCR. The sample has around 280,000 clones; about 90% are singletons. Material: PBMCs. The receptors were gathered from a woman in her late teens or twenties in good health and CMV-seronegative.

The chain has TRBV29-1 and TRBJ1-1; TRBD1 matches at 10 bases. V lost 7 bases and J lost 3; bases outside the gene matches: 8. Germline assignment: CDR1 SQVTM and CDR2 ANQGSEA. The CDR3 is 14 residues long. CDR3: CSASPGTGDTEAFF. CDR3 DNA sequence: TGCAGCGCCAGTCCCGGGACAGGGGACACTGAAGCTTTCTTT.

The genes are TRBV9 and TRBJ1-4; possibly TRBD1 for D (5 bases). The V end was cut by 4 bases, the J end by 5 bases, with 12 bases between. This CDR3 spans 14 amino acids. Germline CDR1 SGDLS, CDR2 YYNGEE. In nucleotides, the CDR3 is TGTGCCAGCAGCCAGGACACGGCGAATGAAAAACTGTTTTTT. It codes for CASSQDTANEKLFF.

The chain carries TRBV28 and TRBJ2-2, with D maybe TRBD1 (7 bases). This CDR3 comprises 16 residues. V shed 7 bases and J shed 6 bases, with 21 bases lying between them. From germline, CDR1 is MDHEN and CDR2 SYDVKM. The CDR3 protein is CASTSARGAPSGELFF. The CDR3 DNA is TGTGCCAGCACCTCAGCCAGGGGGGCCCCTTCCGGGGAGCTGTTTTTT.

This chain joins TRBV19 and TRBJ1-4, with D perhaps TRBD1 (5 bases). Germline V gene data show CDR1 as LNHDA and CDR2 as SQIVND (reference sequence). The V end lost 5 bases, the J end lost 2 bases, and 21 bases lay between the germline ends. This CDR3 spans 18 amino acids. In nucleotides, the CDR3 is TGTGCCAGTAGTCCGGACATACTATTTAGGCAGACTAATGAAAAACTGTTTTTT. Residues: CASSPDILFRQTNEKLFF.

The rearrangement joins TRBV18 to TRBJ2-7; 8 bases fit TRBD2. CDR1 and CDR2 (germline): KGHSH, LQKENI. The CDR3 length is 16 residues. J gave up 0 bases and V 0 bases, and 4 bases lay outside the gene matches. CDR3 nucleotides: TGTGCCAGCTCACCACCACTAGCGGCGCCCTCCTACGAGCAGTACTTC. Translated: CASSPPLAAPSYEQYF. The whole variable domain, filled in from reference TRBV18 and TRBJ2-7, reads NAGVMQNPRHLVRRRGQEARLRCSPMKGHSHVYWYRQLPEEGLKFMVYLQKENIIDESGMPKERFSAEFPKEGPSILRIQQVVRGDSAAYFCASSPPLAAPSYEQYFGPGTRLTVT.

The J gene is TRBJ2-7, the V gene TRBV27; unclear D gene. CDR3 size: 15 residues. Trimming took 5 bases from V and 0 from J, leaving 14 bases between them. Germline CDR1 reads MNHEY; CDR2 reads SMNVEV (reference sequence). The CDR3 reads CASSPMRLYSYEQYF. Here the CDR3 DNA reads TGTGCCAGCAGTCCGATGAGGTTATACTCCTACGAGCAGTACTTC.

The chain recombines TRBV2 with TRBJ2-1; D may be TRBD2 (5 bases). CDR3 length: 16 residues. CDR1 and CDR2 from the germline V gene are SNHLY and FYNNEI. Trimming took off 1 base at V and 9 bases at J, with 19 bases between the two ends. CDR3 protein: CASSEDDGLIATEQFF. CDR3 sequence (DNA): TGTGCCAGCAGTGAAGATGACGGACTTATCGCCACTGAGCAGTTCTTC.

The chain combines TRBV30 with TRBJ2-1; TRBD1 might be the D (6 bases). V was cut by 4 bases and J by 8 bases, with 18 bases left in between. The CDR3 length is 14 residues. Germline values: CDR1 GTSNPN, CDR2 SVGIG (reference sequence). CDR3 in amino acids: CAWTPWGPQDEQFF. The CDR3 region has the DNA TGTGCCTGGACCCCTTGGGGGCCTCAGGATGAGCAGTTCTTC.

This clone was recorded a few times. The chain is built from TRBV5-6 and TRBJ1-3, with D tentatively TRBD1 (6 bases). Deletions cut 3 bases from V and 1 base from J, with 8 bases between. The CDR3 is made up of 14 amino acids. CDR1 SGHDT and CDR2 YYEEEE come from the germline V gene. CDR3 sequence: CASSSQGSGNTIYF. The DNA of the CDR3 is TGTGCCAGCAGCTCACAGGGTTCTGGAAACACCATATATTTT.